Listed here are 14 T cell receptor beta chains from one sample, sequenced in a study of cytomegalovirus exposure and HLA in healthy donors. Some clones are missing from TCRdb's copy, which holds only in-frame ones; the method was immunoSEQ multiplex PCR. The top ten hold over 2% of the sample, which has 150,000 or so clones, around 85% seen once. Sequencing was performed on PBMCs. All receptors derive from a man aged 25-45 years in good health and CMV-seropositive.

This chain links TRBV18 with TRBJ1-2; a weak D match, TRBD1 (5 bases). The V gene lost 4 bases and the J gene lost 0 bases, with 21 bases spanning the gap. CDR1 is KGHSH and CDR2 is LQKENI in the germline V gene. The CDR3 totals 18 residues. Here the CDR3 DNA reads TGTGCCAGCTCACAAACCCATGGCAGGGCGCCTTCTAACTATGGCTACACCTTC. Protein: CASSQTHGRAPSNYGYTF.

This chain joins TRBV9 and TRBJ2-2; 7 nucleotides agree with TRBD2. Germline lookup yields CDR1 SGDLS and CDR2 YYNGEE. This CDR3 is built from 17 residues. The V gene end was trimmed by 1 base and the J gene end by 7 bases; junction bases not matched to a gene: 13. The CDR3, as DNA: TGTGCCAGCAGCGTACATGCTAGCGGACCCATAGACGGGGAGCTGTTTTTT. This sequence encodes CASSVHASGPIDGELFF.

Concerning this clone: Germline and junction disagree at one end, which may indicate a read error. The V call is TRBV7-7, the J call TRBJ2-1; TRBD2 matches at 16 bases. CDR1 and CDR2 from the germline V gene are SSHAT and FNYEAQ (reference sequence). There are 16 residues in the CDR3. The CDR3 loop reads CASSMGLAGGINEQFF. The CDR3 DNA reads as TGTGCTAGCAGCATGGGACTAGCGGGGGGGATCAATGAGCAGTTCTTC.

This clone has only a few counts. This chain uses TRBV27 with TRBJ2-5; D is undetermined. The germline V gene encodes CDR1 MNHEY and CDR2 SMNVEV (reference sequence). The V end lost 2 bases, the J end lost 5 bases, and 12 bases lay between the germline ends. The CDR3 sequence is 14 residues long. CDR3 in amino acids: CASSLLGSRETQYF. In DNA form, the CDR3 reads TGTGCCAGCAGTTTACTCGGTTCGCGGGAGACCCAGTACTTC.

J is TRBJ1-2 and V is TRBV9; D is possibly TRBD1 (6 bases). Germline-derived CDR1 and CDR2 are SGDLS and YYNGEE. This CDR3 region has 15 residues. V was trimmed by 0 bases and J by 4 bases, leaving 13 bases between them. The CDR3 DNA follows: TGTGCCAGCAGCGTAGGTGGGGGCATAAGCTATGGCTACACCTTC. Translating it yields CASSVGGGISYGYTF.

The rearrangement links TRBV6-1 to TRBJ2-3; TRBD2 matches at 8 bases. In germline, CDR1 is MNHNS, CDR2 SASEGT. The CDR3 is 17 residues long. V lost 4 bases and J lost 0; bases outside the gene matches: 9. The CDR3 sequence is CASSASGGPLSTDTQYF. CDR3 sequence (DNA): TGTGCCAGCAGTGCCAGCGGGGGCCCCCTAAGCACAGATACGCAGTATTTT.

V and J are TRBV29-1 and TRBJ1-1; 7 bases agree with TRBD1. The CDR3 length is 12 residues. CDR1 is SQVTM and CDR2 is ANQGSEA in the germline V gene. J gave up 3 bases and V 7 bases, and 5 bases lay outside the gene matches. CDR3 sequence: CSGGTVYTEAFF. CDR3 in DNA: TGCAGCGGCGGGACAGTCTACACTGAAGCTTTCTTT. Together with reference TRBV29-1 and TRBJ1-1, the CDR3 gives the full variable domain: SAVISQKPSRDICQRGTSLTIQCQVDSQVTMMFWYRQQPGQSLTLIATANQGSEATYESGFVIDKFPISRPNLTFSTLTVSNMSPEDSSIYLCSGGTVYTEAFFGQGTRLTVV.

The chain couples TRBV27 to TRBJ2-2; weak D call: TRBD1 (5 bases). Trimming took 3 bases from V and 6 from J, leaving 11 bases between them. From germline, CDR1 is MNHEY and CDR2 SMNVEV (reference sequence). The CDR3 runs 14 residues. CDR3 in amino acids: CASSFISGPGELFF. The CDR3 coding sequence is TGTGCCAGCAGTTTCATATCAGGGCCCGGGGAGCTGTTTTTT.

The CDR3 reads CASSPGTGNMNTEAFF. Here the CDR3 DNA reads TGTGCCAGCTCACCAGGGACAGGGAACATGAACACTGAAGCTTTCTTT. The rearrangement links TRBV18 to TRBJ1-1; 9 bases align to TRBD1. The germline V gene encodes CDR1 KGHSH and CDR2 LQKENI. The CDR3 is 16 amino acids. J was trimmed by 0 bases and V by 2 bases; bases with no gene match: 4.

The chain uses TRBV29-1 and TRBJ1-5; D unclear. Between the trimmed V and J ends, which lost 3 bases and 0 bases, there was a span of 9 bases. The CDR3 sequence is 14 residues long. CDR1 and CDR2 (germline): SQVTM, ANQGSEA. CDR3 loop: CSVEGGDSNQPQHF. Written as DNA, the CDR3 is TGCAGCGTTGAGGGAGGCGATAGCAATCAGCCCCAGCATTTT. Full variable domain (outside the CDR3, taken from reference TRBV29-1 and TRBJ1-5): SAVISQKPSRDICQRGTSLTIQCQVDSQVTMMFWYRQQPGQSLTLIATANQGSEATYESGFVIDKFPISRPNLTFSTLTVSNMSPEDSSIYLCSVEGGDSNQPQHFGDGTRLSIL.

The CDR3 loop reads CASSLMVRGAEGLYF. CDR3 coding DNA: TGTGCCAGCAGCTTGATGGTCAGGGGGGCAGAGGGGTTGTACTTC. J is TRBJ2-7 and V is TRBV5-6, with D maybe TRBD1 (7 bases). The V end lost 1 base, the J end lost 12 bases, and 23 bases lay between the germline ends. CDR3 length: 15 amino acids. The germline V gene encodes CDR1 SGHDT and CDR2 YYEEEE.

CDR3 DNA: TGTGCCAGCAGTTCCCTAGCGACCCAAGAGACCCAGTACTTC. Translation gives CASSSLATQETQYF. The chain recombines TRBV6-5 with TRBJ2-5; possibly TRBD2 for D (6 bases). Germline V lookup: CDR1 MNHEY, CDR2 SVGAGI. There are 14 residues in the CDR3. Between the trimmed V and J ends, which lost 4 bases and 1 base, there was a span of 10 bases.

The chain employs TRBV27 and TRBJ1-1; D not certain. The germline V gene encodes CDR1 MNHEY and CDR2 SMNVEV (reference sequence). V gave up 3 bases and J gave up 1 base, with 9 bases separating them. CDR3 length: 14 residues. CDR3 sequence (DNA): TGTGCCAGCAGTTTTGGGCGTTCGAACACTGAAGCTTTCTTT. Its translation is CASSFGRSNTEAFF.

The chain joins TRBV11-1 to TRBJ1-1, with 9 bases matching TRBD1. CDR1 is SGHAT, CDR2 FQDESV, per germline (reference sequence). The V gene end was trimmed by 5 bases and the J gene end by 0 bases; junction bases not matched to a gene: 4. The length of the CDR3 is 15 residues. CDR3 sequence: CASSHGTGLNTEAFF. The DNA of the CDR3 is TGTGCCAGCAGCCATGGGACAGGGTTGAACACTGAAGCTTTCTTT.